A single sample gave rise to the 21 T cell receptor beta chains below, sequenced in a study of human T cells and chemical hapten exposure. Time point described: patch test 1, 2 weeks after DPC sensitization. The treatment here: therapeutic diphenylcyclopropenone sensitization with weekly scalp DPC. TCRdb re-called the RACE reads with MiXCR, one entry per CDR3 protein. The table has roughly 380,000 distinct CDR3 sequences, around 4.8% seen once; the top ten hold approximately 2.1%. The sequenced sample was whole blood, obtained in connection with sensitization to the hapten diphenylcyclopropenone (DPC). The receptors originated from a woman aged 45 to 65 with alopecia areata. Some clones in this sample may be carry-over from other donors' samples.

This clonotype was found many times. V usage is TRBV5-1 and J usage is TRBJ1-1, with 7 bases aligning to TRBD1. This CDR3 contains 14 residues. J lost 5 bases, V lost 1 base, and 5 bases had no gene match. Germline V CDR1 and CDR2: SGHRS, YFSETQ. CDR3 nucleotide sequence: TGCGCCAGCAGCTTGTCAGGGGGGAGGACTGAAGCTTTCTTT. It translates to CASSLSGGRTEAFF.

The table lists this clonotype with a few counts. The V and J genes are TRBV20-1 and TRBJ1-5; D is unresolved. In germline, CDR1 is DFQATT, CDR2 SNEGSKA (reference sequence). V lost 4 bases to trimming and J lost 0 bases, with 13 bases between them. There are 15 residues in the CDR3. CDR3 region: CSATVGGDSNQPQHF. In nucleotides, the CDR3 is TGCAGTGCTACTGTAGGTGGGGATAGCAATCAGCCCCAGCATTTT.

The chain is built from TRBV27 and TRBJ2-7; D is uncertain. Trimming pared 3 bases from V and 0 bases from J, leaving 12 bases between. Germline CDR1 is MNHEY and CDR2 is SMNVEV (reference sequence). The length of the CDR3 is 15 residues. The CDR3 here is CASSLNGWASYEQYF. The CDR3, as DNA: TGTGCCAGCAGTTTGAATGGATGGGCCTCCTACGAGCAGTACTTC.

This clonotype appeared many times. The chain employs TRBV28 and TRBJ2-7; the D gene is possibly TRBD2 (6 bases). The CDR3 length is 14 residues. Germline CDR1 reads MDHEN; CDR2 reads SYDVKM. V lost 9 bases, J lost 0 bases, and 15 bases lay in between. The CDR3 sequence: CASKGLADSYEQYF. The CDR3 DNA sequence: TGTGCCAGTAAGGGTTTAGCGGACTCCTACGAGCAGTACTTC.

A few counts support this clonotype. The genes are TRBV7-6 and TRBJ2-5, with 7 positions matching TRBD1. Trimming at V came to 5 bases and at J to 1 base, leaving 10 bases not matched to a gene. The CDR3 loop spans 16 amino acids. CDR1 is SGHVS, CDR2 FNYEAQ, per germline. The CDR3 loop reads CASSHLKTGFQETQYF. The CDR3 DNA follows: TGTGCCAGCAGCCACTTGAAGACAGGGTTCCAAGAGACCCAGTACTTC. Based on the CDR3 plus reference TRBV7-6 and TRBJ2-5, the full variable domain is GAGVSQSPRYKVTKRGQDVALRCDPISGHVSLYWYRQALGQGPEFLTYFNYEAQQDKSGLPNDRFSAERPEGSISTLTIQRTEQRDSAMYRCASSHLKTGFQETQYFGPGTRLLVL.

This clonotype was recorded at least ten times. This chain joins TRBV7-9 and TRBJ2-1; D may match TRBD1 or TRBD2 (5 bases each). CDR1 SEHNR and CDR2 FQNEAQ come from the germline V gene (reference sequence). This CDR3 comprises 16 residues. The V end was cut by 3 bases, the J end by 7 bases, with 19 bases between. CDR3 DNA sequence: TGTGCCAGCAGCTTGTCTAGTCCGTGGGGGAGAAATGAGCAGTTCTTC. Its protein is CASSLSSPWGRNEQFF.

This clonotype was seen many times. DNA for the CDR3: TGTGCCAGCAGAGAAGGCCTAGCAAATGAGCAGTTCTTC. This codes for CASREGLANEQFF. The chain carries TRBV12-3 or TRBV12-4 and TRBJ2-1, with a tentative D call TRBD2 (5 bases). The CDR3 spans 13 residues. The ends were cut back, 6 bases at V and 7 bases at J, with 13 bases in the middle.

The sample holds many counts of this clonotype. The rearrangement uses TRBV3-1 and TRBJ1-1, with TRBD1 matching over 7 bases. V lost 5 bases, J lost 11 bases, and 11 bases stayed unmatched. CDR3 length: 13 residues. CDR1 and CDR2 from the germline V gene are LGHDT and YNNKEL (reference sequence). This CDR3 is CASSSRTGGAAFF. In DNA form, the CDR3 reads TGTGCCAGCAGCTCCCGGACAGGCGGAGCCGCTTTCTTT.

The rearrangement joins TRBV27 to TRBJ2-7; TRBD2 matches 7 bases. The CDR3 is made up of 13 amino acids. Germline CDR1 and CDR2: MNHEY and SMNVEV (reference sequence). V lost 2 bases to trimming and J lost 8 bases; unmatched junction nucleotides: 6. The CDR3 spells CASSLKRDGKQYF. CDR3 in DNA: TGTGCCAGCAGTTTAAAGCGGGACGGGAAGCAGTACTTC.

The chain has TRBV5-4 and TRBJ2-1, with D perhaps TRBD1 (6 bases). The V gene's germline CDR1 is SGHNT and CDR2 YYREEE (reference sequence). The CDR3 consists of 14 residues. Trimming removed 3 bases at V and 9 bases at J, with 16 bases between. The CDR3 DNA follows: TGTGCCAGCAGCTCGCCGGGCCAGGGGAGTGAGCAGTTCTTC. Translating it yields CASSSPGQGSEQFF.

This clonotype has more than one count but fewer than ten. The rearrangement joins TRBV6-2 or TRBV6-3 to TRBJ2-1; 7 bases align to TRBD2. Germline lookup yields CDR1 MNHEY and CDR2 SVGEGT. This CDR3 has 20 amino acids. The V segment lost 4 bases and the J segment 0 bases; nucleotides outside the gene matches: 18. The CDR3 region is CASSFTLDSGPHSSYNEQFF. The CDR3 region has the DNA TGTGCCAGCAGTTTCACCTTGGATAGCGGGCCCCATAGCTCCTACAATGAGCAGTTCTTC.

This clonotype turned up a few times. The J gene is TRBJ1-3, the V gene TRBV2; D remains ambiguous. From germline, CDR1 is SNHLY and CDR2 FYNNEI. This CDR3 is built from 15 residues. V was cut by 4 bases and J by 0 bases, with 10 bases left in between. CDR3 nucleotides: TGTGCCAGCAGTGTTGGCGGAATCTCTGGAAACACCATATATTTT. Translated: CASSVGGISGNTIYF.

This clonotype has a count of ten or more. The V and J genes are TRBV5-1 and TRBJ2-1; TRBD2 agrees at 10 bases. This CDR3 comprises 19 residues. The junction had 12 bases not matched to a gene; V was cut back by 3 bases and J by 0 bases. The V gene's germline CDR1 is SGHRS and CDR2 YFSETQ. In DNA form, the CDR3 reads TGCGCCAGCAGCTCTTTAGCGGGGGGCGACTCAAGCTCCTACAATGAGCAGTTCTTC. Residues: CASSSLAGGDSSSYNEQFF.

This clonotype appeared a few times. V usage is TRBV12-3 or TRBV12-4 and J usage is TRBJ1-6, with unresolved D. This CDR3 region has 14 residues. The germline V and J ends were trimmed by 4 bases and 10 bases, with 14 bases remaining between them. The CDR3: CASSSSRVGSPLHF. As DNA, the CDR3 is TGTGCCAGCAGTTCAAGTAGGGTTGGGTCACCCCTCCACTTT.

This clonotype came up many times. CDR3 residues: CASSPEGPGYNEQFF. CDR3 DNA sequence: TGTGCCAGCAGCCCCGAGGGACCTGGATACAATGAGCAGTTCTTC. The J gene is TRBJ2-1, the V gene TRBV7-6; D may correspond to TRBD1 or TRBD2 (5 bases each). Germline values: CDR1 SGHVS, CDR2 FNYEAQ. Trimming cost V 5 bases and J 4 bases, with 15 bases left between them. The CDR3 has 15 amino acids.

This clonotype has more than one count but fewer than ten. The V and J genes are TRBV15 and TRBJ1-1; TRBD1 is a possible D gene (6 bases). V lost 5 bases to trimming and J lost 0 bases, with 13 bases between them. The CDR3 is 15 amino acids. Germline V gives CDR1 LNHNV, CDR2 YYDKDF (reference sequence). In nucleotides, the CDR3 is TGTGCCACCAGCCCTACAGGGAGTGTGAACACTGAAGCTTTCTTT. This sequence encodes CATSPTGSVNTEAFF.

This clonotype has a count of ten or more. V and J are TRBV3-1 and TRBJ1-1; no clear D. This CDR3 comprises 16 residues. V was clipped by 0 bases and J by 12 bases, with 23 bases between them. In germline, CDR1 is LGHDT, CDR2 YNNKEL (reference sequence). The CDR3 protein is CASSQDRLLVGKIPFF. The CDR3, as DNA: TGTGCCAGCAGCCAAGATCGGTTGCTAGTTGGGAAAATCCCTTTCTTT. The complete variable domain, with remaining parts taken from reference TRBV3-1 and TRBJ1-1, reads DTAVSQTPKYLVTQMGNDKSIKCEQNLGHDTMYWYKQDSKKFLKIMFSYNNKELIINETVPNRFSPKSPDKAHLNLHINSLELGDSAVYFCASSQDRLLVGKIPFFGQGTRLTVV.

A few counts support this clonotype. This rearrangement joins TRBV7-2 to TRBJ1-6; 7 bases fit TRBD1. The V segment lost 3 bases and the J segment 7 bases; nucleotides outside the gene matches: 9. The CDR3 consists of 16 residues. In germline, CDR1 is SGHTA, CDR2 FQGNSA. As DNA, the CDR3 is TGTGCCAGCAGCTTTTTACAGGGGCTAAGGAATTCACCCCTCCACTTT. Protein product: CASSFLQGLRNSPLHF.

This clonotype was observed many times. The chain joins TRBV20-1 to TRBJ2-7; no reliable D call. The CDR3 covers 13 residues. Germline V gives CDR1 DFQATT, CDR2 SNEGSKA (reference sequence). V lost 1 base to trimming and J lost 7 bases, with 14 bases between them. The CDR3 DNA sequence: TGCAGTGCTAGAGGGACGGTGGGCAGTGAGCAGTACTTC. Its protein product is CSARGTVGSEQYF.

This clonotype appeared a few times. The chain is built from TRBV12-3 or TRBV12-4 and TRBJ2-5, with D possibly TRBD1 on 6 matching bases. CDR3 length equals 14 residues. With 4 bases removed from V and 7 bases from J, the gap between germline ends came to 16 bases. The CDR3 loop is CASSYTGIRGTQYF. In nucleotides, the CDR3 is TGTGCCAGCAGTTATACAGGGATCCGCGGGACCCAGTACTTC.

This clonotype was counted many times. The chain recombines TRBV27 with TRBJ2-1, with 10 bases that match TRBD2. The CDR3 covers 15 residues. Germline-derived CDR1 and CDR2 are MNHEY and SMNVEV (reference sequence). V lost 6 bases, J lost 5 bases, and 7 bases stayed unmatched. The CDR3 protein is CASRDGTSENNEQFF. The DNA for the CDR3 is TGTGCCAGCAGGGACGGGACTAGCGAAAACAATGAGCAGTTCTTC.